The 14 T cell receptor beta chains below come from one sample, sequenced in a study of cytomegalovirus exposure and HLA in healthy donors. Clones were sequenced by immunoSEQ multiplex PCR, and TCRdb holds only the in-frame ones, with some missing. Of roughly 150,000 clones in the sample, around 90% are singletons; the top ten hold around 10%. The source material was PBMCs. Every receptor here comes from a young man in good health and CMV-seropositive.

The V gene is TRBV7-9, the J gene TRBJ1-1, with D perhaps matching TRBD1 (6 bases). The CDR3 runs to 14 residues. Trimming stripped 1 base from V and 4 bases from J, with 10 bases between. Germline CDR1 SEHNR, CDR2 FQNEAQ (reference sequence). In DNA, the CDR3 is TGTGCCAGCAGCTTAGAGGGGGGGAGCACTGAAGCTTTCTTT. It encodes CASSLEGGSTEAFF. Variable domain in full (rest from reference TRBV7-9 and TRBJ1-1): DTGVSQNPRHKITKRGQNVTFRCDPISEHNRLYWYRQTLGQGPEFLTYFQNEAQLEKSRLLSDRFSAERPKGSFSTLEIQRTEQGDSAMYLCASSLEGGSTEAFFGQGTRLTVV.

This chain joins TRBV7-8 and TRBJ1-1; D might be TRBD1 (5 bases). Germline CDR1 and CDR2: SGHVS and FQNEAQ. CDR3 length: 15 residues. The V gene lost 3 bases and the J gene lost 1 base, with 12 bases spanning the gap. The CDR3 here is CASSFSRAKNTEAFF. The CDR3 DNA reads as TGTGCCAGCAGCTTCAGCAGGGCCAAGAACACTGAAGCTTTCTTT.

The chain couples TRBV7-3 to TRBJ2-7, with a possible D match to TRBD2 (5 bases). This CDR3 comprises 13 residues. V was shortened by 3 bases and J by 3 bases, with 9 bases between the two germline ends. CDR1 is SGHTA and CDR2 is FQGTGA in the germline V gene. Written as DNA, the CDR3 is TGTGCCAGCAGCTTGGCGGAGGACTACGAGCAGTACTTC. Translation gives CASSLAEDYEQYF.

This chain connects TRBV28 to TRBJ1-5, with a weak D call TRBD1 (6 bases). With 6 bases removed from V and 6 bases from J, the gap between germline ends came to 15 bases. CDR1 MDHEN and CDR2 SYDVKM come from the germline V gene. The CDR3 length is 14 residues. In DNA, the CDR3 is TGTGCCAGCAGGGAACAGGGTTCGGGTCAGCCCCAGCATTTT. Translation: CASREQGSGQPQHF.

This clone appeared a single time. V and J are TRBV2 and TRBJ1-4; a possible D gene is TRBD1 (5 bases). V dropped 11 bases and J dropped 7 bases, with 17 bases sitting between them. CDR1 and CDR2 (germline): SNHLY, FYNNEI. CDR3 size: 13 residues. Written as DNA, the CDR3 is TGTGCCTCTTCCCAGGGCGGACGTGAAAAACTGTTTTTT. Its translation is CASSQGGREKLFF.

The CDR3 loop reads CASSSLAGTDTQYF. The CDR3 nucleotides read TGTGCCAGCAGTTCACTAGCGGGCACAGATACGCAGTATTTT. The chain employs TRBV27 and TRBJ2-3, with 8 nucleotides matching TRBD2. V trimming: 4 bases; J trimming: 1 base; junction bases outside the gene matches: 1. Germline lookup yields CDR1 MNHEY and CDR2 SMNVEV (reference sequence). This CDR3 is 14 amino acids long.

J is TRBJ2-1 and V is TRBV29-1; 10 bases line up with TRBD2. The germline V gene encodes CDR1 SQVTM and CDR2 ANQGSEA. The CDR3 is 15 residues long. V shed 3 bases and J 8 bases; nucleotides not matched to a gene: 10. CDR3 region: CSVDRAGGPGHEQFF. The DNA of the CDR3 is TGCAGCGTTGATCGAGCGGGAGGGCCGGGCCATGAGCAGTTCTTC.

This chain connects TRBV19 to TRBJ1-5; unclear D gene. Germline V gene sequence: CDR1 LNHDA, CDR2 SQIVND (reference sequence). CDR3 size: 14 residues. V shed 3 bases and J shed 6 bases, with 12 bases lying between them. CDR3 protein: CASSISAGGQPQHF. CDR3 in DNA: TGTGCCAGTAGTATTAGTGCGGGTGGTCAGCCCCAGCATTTT.

V usage is TRBV9 and J usage is TRBJ1-1, with a possible D match to TRBD1 (6 bases). Per germline, CDR1 SGDLS and CDR2 YYNGEE. V was clipped by 2 bases and J by 4 bases, with 18 bases between them. The CDR3 loop spans 16 amino acids. CDR3 region: CASSVSHRVGSTEAFF. In DNA form, the CDR3 reads TGTGCCAGCAGCGTCAGCCACAGGGTTGGAAGCACTGAAGCTTTCTTT.

This rearrangement joins TRBV18 to TRBJ2-1, with 7 bases identical to TRBD1. The V segment lost 4 bases and the J segment 0 bases; nucleotides outside the gene matches: 6. The CDR3 consists of 16 residues. Per the germline V gene, CDR1 is KGHSH and CDR2 is LQKENI. The CDR3 is CASSHSTGSSYNEQFF. The CDR3 DNA reads as TGTGCCAGCTCACACTCGACAGGGAGCTCCTACAATGAGCAGTTCTTC.

In nucleotides, the CDR3 is TGTGCCAGCATGGTTCGGGGGGACGGGGAGCTGTTTTTT. Protein sequence: CASMVRGDGELFF. The chain uses TRBV9 and TRBJ2-2; TRBD2 agrees at 7 bases. Germline-derived CDR1 and CDR2 are SGDLS and YYNGEE. J was trimmed by 7 bases and V by 6 bases; bases with no gene match: 6. This CDR3 is built from 13 residues.

The rearrangement links TRBV5-1 to TRBJ2-5; 8 bases are a match to TRBD2. This CDR3 is 16 amino acids long. The germline gives CDR1 SGHRS, CDR2 YFSETQ. Trimming cost V 0 bases and J 3 bases; bases outside gene matches: 7. The CDR3, as DNA: TGCGCCAGCAGCTTGGGGGCGGGAGGCCTAAAAGAGACCCAGTACTTC. Translation gives CASSLGAGGLKETQYF.

Notes on this clone: The sample has other DNA sequences that encode this CDR3 too. J is TRBJ2-2 and V is TRBV7-6; TRBD1 aligns across 9 bases. The germline V gene encodes CDR1 SGHVS and CDR2 FNYEAQ. The CDR3 runs 14 residues. The V gene end was trimmed by 5 bases and the J gene end by 11 bases; junction bases not matched to a gene: 9. The DNA of the CDR3 is TGTGCCAGCAGCCGGGGGACAGGGCGCGGAGAGCTGTTTTTT. Its protein product is CASSRGTGRGELFF.

The rearrangement uses TRBV6-1 and TRBJ2-1; 11 bases align to TRBD1. In germline, CDR1 is MNHNS, CDR2 SASEGT. V shed 6 bases, J shed 9 bases, and the junction held 4 bases outside the gene matches. The CDR3 length is 13 residues. The CDR3 spells CASRGTGGSEQFF. CDR3 nucleotides: TGTGCCAGCAGGGGGACAGGGGGGAGTGAGCAGTTCTTC.